This T cell receptor beta chain is drawn from a study of T cell repertoires in cytomegalovirus infection (dated by TCRdb to between 2018 and 2021). Regarding the research as a whole: The HLA type of each donor mattered for the analysis, because public TCR beta signatures pointed to carriage of CMV infection along with the matching HLA type.

TCRdb records Illumina HiSeq 1500 as the sequencer. The public reads were quality trimmed at Q25 with fastp and then assembled into clones with MiXCR by TCRdb, keeping productive beta chains. Here each entry gathers all rows of one CDR3 protein and keeps the most common genes and DNA. A total of some 300,000 distinct CDR3 sequences appear in this sample, around 9.6% of them only once. The top ten constitute around 2.6% of the sample. The V end gives up 1 base and the J end 5 bases, leaving 5 bases in the junction not matched to a gene. CDR1 MGHDK and CDR2 SYGVNS were looked up in the germline V gene. The CDR3 has 14 amino acids, counting the end cysteine and phenylalanine. Of all the DNA, just the CDR3 is kept, 42 bases in frame from base 1. What the study reported, not specific to this receptor: Carriers of CMV infection plus the relevant HLA type were discriminated by the cumulative frequency of public TCR beta family members in the study cohort and in an independent roughly 400-donor cohort. The ex vivo response was dominated by HLA-C-restricted CMV-specific TCR beta clonotypes, which also provided the single most frequent clonotype in two of eight donors.

This clonotype was picked up many times. Its specific antigen is unknown. No much larger clone exists at a distance of one base, and base qualities are not known. The source of this sequence is a human donor in good health (CMV status not recorded). Some clones in this sample may be carry-over from other donors' samples. Sequences were obtained from PBMCs. The V and J genes are TRBV25-1 and TRBJ2-7, with 7 bases in between that match TRBD1. The nucleotide sequence is TGTGCCAGCAGTGAATTGAGGGGGCAAGACGAGCAGTACTTC. Translated, it gives CASSELRGQDEQYF.